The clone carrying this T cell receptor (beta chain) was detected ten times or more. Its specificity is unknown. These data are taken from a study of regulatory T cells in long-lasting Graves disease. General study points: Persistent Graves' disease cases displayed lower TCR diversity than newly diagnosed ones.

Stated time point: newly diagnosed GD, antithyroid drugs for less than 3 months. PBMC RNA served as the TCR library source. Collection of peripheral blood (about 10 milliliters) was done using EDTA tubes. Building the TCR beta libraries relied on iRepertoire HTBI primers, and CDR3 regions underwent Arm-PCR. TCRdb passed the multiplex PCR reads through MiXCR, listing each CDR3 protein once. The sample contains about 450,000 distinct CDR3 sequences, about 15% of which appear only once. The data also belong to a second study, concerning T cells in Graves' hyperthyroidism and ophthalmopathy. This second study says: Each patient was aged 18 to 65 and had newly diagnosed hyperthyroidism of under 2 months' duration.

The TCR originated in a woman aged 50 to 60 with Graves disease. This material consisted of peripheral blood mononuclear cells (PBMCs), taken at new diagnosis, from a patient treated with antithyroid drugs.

Here the CDR3 reads CAIKSAREVTDTQYF. The CDR3 coding sequence is TGTGCCATCAAAAGTGCTAGGGAGGTCACAGATACGCAGTATTTT. The chain joins TRBV10-3 to TRBJ2-3, with a weak D call TRBD2 (6 bases). Germline V gene data show CDR1 as ENHRY and CDR2 as SYGVKD. The CDR3 is 15 residues long. Trimming left V 7 bases short and J 2 bases short, with 16 bases between.